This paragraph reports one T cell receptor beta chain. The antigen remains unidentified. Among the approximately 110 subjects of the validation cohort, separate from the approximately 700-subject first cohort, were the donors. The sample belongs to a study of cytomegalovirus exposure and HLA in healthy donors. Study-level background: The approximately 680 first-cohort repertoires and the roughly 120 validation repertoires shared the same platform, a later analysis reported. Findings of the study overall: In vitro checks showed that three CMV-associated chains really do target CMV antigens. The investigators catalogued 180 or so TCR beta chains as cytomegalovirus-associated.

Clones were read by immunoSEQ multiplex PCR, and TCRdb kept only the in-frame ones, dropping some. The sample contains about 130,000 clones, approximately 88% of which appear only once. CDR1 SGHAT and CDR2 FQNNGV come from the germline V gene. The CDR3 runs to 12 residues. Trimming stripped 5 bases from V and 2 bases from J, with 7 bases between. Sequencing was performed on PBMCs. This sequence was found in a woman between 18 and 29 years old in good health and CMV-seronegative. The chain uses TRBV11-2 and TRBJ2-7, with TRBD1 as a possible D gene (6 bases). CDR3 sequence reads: CASSAGAYEQYF. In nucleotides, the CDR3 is TGTGCCAGCAGCGCAGGGGCCTACGAGCAGTACTTC.